This T cell receptor (beta chain) was retrieved from a study of blood T cell repertoires in COVID-19. Study in general: The United States, Italy and Spain supplied acute and convalescent COVID-19 samples.

This clone has just a few counts. Sequencing was performed with immunoSEQ multiplex PCR; in TCRdb, only in-frame clones are kept and a portion is missing. The sample carries 65,000 to 85,000 clones, roughly 90% recorded once. The origin of this receptor is a man aged 45-65 years with active COVID-19. The sample consisted of peripheral blood.

The CDR3 spells CASTPPGYTGELFF. For the CDR3, the DNA is TGTGCCAGCACCCCTCCGGGTTACACCGGGGAGCTGTTTTTT. The chain links TRBV6-2 or TRBV6-3 to TRBJ2-2; D not certain. The CDR3 loop spans 14 amino acids. Germline CDR1 MNHEY, CDR2 SVGEGT. V was clipped by 7 bases and J by 3 bases, with 12 bases between them.